Presented here are 28 T cell receptor beta chains from one specimen sequenced in a study of blood T cell repertoires in COVID-19 (dated by TCRdb to the early 2020s). The receptor library was made with the immunoSEQ multiplex PCR assay. TCRdb re-hosts the immuneACCESS table, in-frame sequences only. Its copies lack some clones; in the studies checked, an unresolved V gene accounts for under half of them, and the cause for the rest is not known. Present in this sample are some 230,000 clones, 80% to 85% of which were seen just once. The ten largest clonotypes hold 3% to 3.5% of the sample. The sample consisted of peripheral blood. The source is a woman in her 30s who had recovered from COVID-19.

V is TRBV28 and J is TRBJ1-2, with TRBD1 as a possible D gene (6 bases). CDR3 size: 13 residues. V lost 6 bases to trimming and J lost 8 bases, with 16 bases between them. Germline CDR1 is MDHEN and CDR2 is SYDVKM. CDR3 sequence reads: CASSLKRGLGYTF. Here the CDR3 DNA reads TGTGCCAGCAGCCTCAAGCGGGGGCTGGGCTACACCTTC.

The J gene is TRBJ2-2, the V gene TRBV27, with 9 bases that match TRBD1. Germline CDR1 reads MNHEY; CDR2 reads SMNVEV (reference sequence). Losses at the gene ends were 6 bases for V and 4 bases for J; bases not matched to a gene: 12. This CDR3 spans 17 amino acids. Here the CDR3 DNA reads TGTGCCAGCAGCCCCAATCCGGGACAGGGCGGCACCGGGGAGCTGTTTTTT. Protein: CASSPNPGQGGTGELFF.

The chain carries TRBV6-5 and TRBJ2-1; TRBD1 agrees at 8 bases. CDR3 length: 13 residues. The germline gives CDR1 MNHEY, CDR2 SVGAGI. J gave up 2 bases and V 8 bases, and 2 bases lay outside the gene matches. This CDR3 reads CASVRGPYNEQFF. CDR3 nucleotides: TGTGCCAGCGTCAGGGGGCCCTACAATGAGCAGTTCTTC.

CDR3 in DNA: TGTGCCAGCAGCTTGGGCCGGATGAATGGCTACACCTTC. This gives the protein CASSLGRMNGYTF. The chain uses TRBV11-1 and TRBJ1-2, with D unresolved. V was pared by 3 bases and J by 6 bases, with 11 bases between. CDR3 length: 13 residues. CDR1 and CDR2 from the germline V gene are SGHAT and FQDESV (reference sequence).

The chain recombines TRBV5-4 with TRBJ1-2, with D maybe TRBD1 (5 bases). CDR3 length: 13 amino acids. Between the trimmed V and J ends, which lost 0 bases and 8 bases, there was a span of 11 bases. In germline, CDR1 is SGHNT, CDR2 YYREEE (reference sequence). CDR3 nucleotides: TGTGCCAGCAGCTTGGGCAGGGTAAACGGCTACACCTTC. This codes for CASSLGRVNGYTF. Complete variable domain (other parts from reference TRBV5-4 and TRBJ1-2): ETGVTQSPTHLIKTRGQQVTLRCSSQSGHNTVSWYQQALGQGPQFIFQYYREEENGRGNFPPRFSGLQFPNYSSELNVNALELDDSALYLCASSLGRVNGYTFGSGTRLTVV.

The chain couples TRBV6-5 to TRBJ1-1; D not certain. The CDR3 has 14 amino acids. The ends were cut back, 10 bases at V and 0 bases at J, with 15 bases in the middle. Germline V CDR1 and CDR2: MNHEY, SVGAGI. CDR3 nucleotides: TGTGCCATCAAGAGGAGGGATCTGAACACTGAAGCTTTCTTT. As protein: CAIKRRDLNTEAFF.

V usage is TRBV6-5 and J usage is TRBJ1-5; D remains ambiguous. There are 15 residues in the CDR3. The V gene's germline CDR1 is MNHEY and CDR2 SVGAGI. V was clipped by 2 bases and J by 0 bases, with 8 bases between them. Written as DNA, the CDR3 is TGTGCCAGCAGTTACAGAGAATATAGCAATCAGCCCCAGCATTTT. Its translation is CASSYREYSNQPQHF.

This clone was found many times. The chain combines TRBV27 with TRBJ1-1, with D perhaps matching TRBD1 (5 bases). This CDR3 spans 14 amino acids. CDR1 is MNHEY, CDR2 SMNVEV, per germline (reference sequence). V gave up 4 bases and J gave up 4 bases, with 13 bases separating them. CDR3 loop: CASSSQGGGTEAFF. CDR3 sequence (DNA): TGTGCCAGCAGTTCTCAGGGCGGTGGCACTGAAGCTTTCTTT.

This sequence joins TRBV14 and TRBJ2-7, with a possible D match to TRBD2 (6 bases). V lost 1 base to trimming and J lost 12 bases, with 16 bases between them. CDR3 length: 13 residues. The germline CDR1 and CDR2 sequences are SGHDN and FVKESK. CDR3 sequence (DNA): TGTGCCAGCAGCCAAGGGACGTGGGGAGGCCCGTACTTC. Protein sequence: CASSQGTWGGPYF.

The chain recombines TRBV5-3 with TRBJ2-7; perhaps TRBD2 as D (7 bases). TRBV5-3 is identified as an open reading frame with a role that is uncertain. The CDR3 is 21 residues long. V dropped 2 bases and J dropped 3 bases, with 33 bases sitting between them. CDR3 nucleotide sequence: TGTGCCAGAAGCTTTCTATCCAGGGGAGGGCCCAACCCCCCTTTAGACTACGAGCAGTACTTC. It encodes CARSFLSRGGPNPPLDYEQYF.

The chain uses TRBV10-3 and TRBJ1-1; maybe TRBD1 (5 bases). In germline, CDR1 is ENHRY, CDR2 SYGVKD. The CDR3 spans 16 residues. V was pared by 6 bases and J by 0 bases, with 17 bases between. CDR3 in amino acids: CAISGSETGMNTEAFF. The CDR3 DNA is TGTGCCATCAGCGGTTCCGAAACAGGTATGAACACTGAAGCTTTCTTT.

CDR3 region: CASSQVTGGNYGYTF. The CDR3 nucleotides are TGCGCCAGCAGCCAAGTTACGGGGGGCAACTATGGCTACACCTTC. This sequence joins TRBV4-1 and TRBJ1-2, with D possibly matching TRBD1 (6 bases). V dropped 1 base and J dropped 2 bases, with 11 bases sitting between them. This CDR3 is built from 15 residues. Germline V gives CDR1 MGHRA, CDR2 YSYEKL.

CDR3 nucleotide sequence: TGTGCCAGCAGTGAGGCTAGCGGGAGGACTGAGCAGTTCTTC. As protein: CASSEASGRTEQFF. The chain couples TRBV2 to TRBJ2-1, with 11 bases matching TRBD2. The V gene's germline CDR1 is SNHLY and CDR2 FYNNEI. This CDR3 region has 14 residues. V lost 3 bases and J lost 9; bases outside the gene matches: 4.

This clone has just a few counts. The chain employs TRBV5-1 and TRBJ1-1; no firm D call. The V and J ends lost 1 base and 6 bases respectively, with 13 bases between them. The germline gives CDR1 SGHRS, CDR2 YFSETQ. There are 14 residues in the CDR3. CDR3 sequence: CASSLSAESPEAFF. CDR3 DNA: TGCGCCAGCAGCTTGTCCGCAGAATCCCCTGAAGCTTTCTTT.

Comments on this clone: The same CDR3 also results from other DNA sequences found in this sample. The chain links TRBV6-5 to TRBJ1-4; 9 nucleotides line up with TRBD1. The CDR3 covers 14 residues. Germline V lookup: CDR1 MNHEY, CDR2 SVGAGI. The V gene end was trimmed by 0 bases and the J gene end by 8 bases; junction bases not matched to a gene: 1. The CDR3 sequence: CASSYSTGGEKLFF. The CDR3 DNA is TGTGCCAGCAGTTACTCGACAGGGGGAGAAAAACTGTTTTTT.

This rearrangement joins TRBV5-1 to TRBJ2-7, with 8 bases matching TRBD2. This CDR3 comprises 14 residues. V trimming: 2 bases; J trimming: 7 bases; junction bases outside the gene matches: 8. Germline V gene sequence: CDR1 SGHRS, CDR2 YFSETQ. CDR3 DNA: TGCGCCAGCAGCTTTCGGGAGGGCCCAGTAGAGCAGTACTTC. Translating gives CASSFREGPVEQYF.

The chain couples TRBV3-1 (or the pseudogene TRBV3-2) to TRBJ2-1; no definite D call. V was cut by 4 bases and J by 7 bases, with 5 bases left in between. Germline V lookup: CDR1 LGHDT, CDR2 YNNKEL (reference sequence). The CDR3 is made up of 11 amino acids. The CDR3 bases are TGTGCCAGCAGCCTCGGGAATGAGCAGTTCTTC. Translated, it gives CASSLGNEQFF.

The chain is built from TRBV28 and TRBJ1-6, with TRBD1 as a possible D gene (5 bases). Trimming took 6 bases from V and 7 from J, leaving 16 bases between them. The CDR3 runs 15 residues. Germline V lookup: CDR1 MDHEN, CDR2 SYDVKM. The CDR3 DNA reads TGTGCCAGCAGCTCCGGGGGGTGGACGAATTCACCCCTCCACTTT. Protein product: CASSSGGWTNSPLHF.

This clone was counted a single time. This sample also contains other DNA sequences that code for the same CDR3. This sequence joins TRBV27 and TRBJ1-1; a weak D match, TRBD1 (6 bases). There are 13 residues in the CDR3. V shed 3 bases and J shed 3 bases, with 8 bases lying between them. Germline CDR1 is MNHEY and CDR2 is SMNVEV (reference sequence). The CDR3 here is CASSFGQYTEAFF. The CDR3 region has the DNA TGTGCCAGCAGTTTCGGACAGTACACTGAAGCTTTCTTT.

The chain joins TRBV7-9 to TRBJ2-7, with D perhaps matching TRBD2 (6 bases). Germline CDR1 reads SEHNR; CDR2 reads FQNEAQ (reference sequence). The CDR3 is made up of 14 amino acids. Trimming left V 4 bases short and J 3 bases short, with 13 bases between. CDR3 nucleotide sequence: TGTGCCAGCAGCTCTGGACTAAGTCTCTACGAGCAGTACTTC. Translated, it gives CASSSGLSLYEQYF.

The J gene is TRBJ1-5, the V gene TRBV28, with a possible D match to TRBD1 (6 bases). The CDR3 is made up of 14 amino acids. V lost 5 bases and J 5 bases, leaving 13 bases between the germline ends. Per germline, CDR1 MDHEN and CDR2 SYDVKM. CDR3 coding DNA: TGTGCCAGCAGTGAGGGGGGGGATCATCAGCCCCAGCATTTT. This gives the protein CASSEGGDHQPQHF.

The chain combines TRBV11-2 with TRBJ1-3; D ambiguous. The CDR3 length is 15 residues. Germline CDR1 and CDR2: SGHAT and FQNNGV. V lost 6 bases to trimming and J lost 2 bases, with 14 bases between them. In nucleotides, the CDR3 is TGTGCCAGCAGGACTGGTCTGTCCCCTGGAAACACCATATATTTT. It encodes CASRTGLSPGNTIYF.

The rearrangement joins TRBV28 to TRBJ2-2, with D tentatively TRBD1 (6 bases). CDR3 length: 17 amino acids. Germline V CDR1 and CDR2: MDHEN, SYDVKM. V lost 1 base to trimming and J lost 1 base, with 13 bases between them. As DNA, the CDR3 is TGTGCCAGCAGTTTATTCCCGGACAGCTTGAACACCGGGGAGCTGTTTTTT. This translates into CASSLFPDSLNTGELFF. Filled out from reference TRBV28 and TRBJ2-2, the complete variable domain reads DVKVTQSSRYLVKRTGEKVFLECVQDMDHENMFWYRQDPGLGLRLIYFSYDVKMKEKGDIPEGYSVSREKKERFSLILESASTNQTSMYLCASSLFPDSLNTGELFFGEGSRLTVL.

This clone has just a few counts. V usage is TRBV20-1 and J usage is TRBJ2-1; D is possibly TRBD1 (5 bases). This CDR3 spans 11 amino acids. V dropped 2 bases and J dropped 10 bases, with 9 bases sitting between them. Germline V CDR1 and CDR2: DFQATT, SNEGSKA (reference sequence). The chain's CDR3 is CSARYYREQFF. The CDR3 bases are TGCAGTGCTAGATATTACAGGGAGCAGTTCTTC.

This sequence joins TRBV30 and TRBJ2-3; perhaps TRBD2 as D (7 bases). The ends were cut back, 1 base at V and 2 bases at J, with 16 bases in the middle. This CDR3 region has 16 residues. In germline, CDR1 is GTSNPN, CDR2 SVGIG (reference sequence). CDR3 DNA: TGTGCCTGGAGTGAGCAGTGGCGGGGGCCCACAGATACGCAGTATTTT. It translates to CAWSEQWRGPTDTQYF.

This chain uses TRBV6-6 with TRBJ2-7; 8 bases fit TRBD2. Germline CDR1 reads MNHNY; CDR2 reads SVGAGI (reference sequence). Unmatched junction bases numbered 9, after V lost 4 bases and J lost 7 bases. The CDR3 is made up of 14 amino acids. The CDR3 bases are TGTGCCAGCAGTTCGCTATATAGCGGGGAAGAGCAGTACTTC. Protein sequence: CASSSLYSGEEQYF.

The chain combines TRBV7-9 with TRBJ1-1; no firm D call. There are 14 residues in the CDR3. Germline V gene data show CDR1 as SEHNR and CDR2 as FQNEAQ (reference sequence). The V end was cut by 1 base, the J end by 0 bases, with 6 bases between. Here the CDR3 reads CASSLEGVNTEAFF. For the CDR3, the DNA is TGTGCCAGCAGCTTAGAAGGAGTGAACACTGAAGCTTTCTTT.

V gene TRBV6-1 combines with J gene TRBJ2-7, with 8 bases that match TRBD2. The CDR3 extends over 14 amino acids. V gave up 3 bases and J gave up 6 bases; unmatched junction bases: 7. Germline-derived CDR1 and CDR2 are MNHNS and SASEGT. CDR3 in amino acids: CASSDSAGVTEQYF. The DNA for the CDR3 is TGTGCCAGCAGTGATTCAGCGGGAGTTACCGAGCAGTACTTC.